This T cell receptor (beta chain) was found in a study of T cell responses to AZD1222 COVID-19 vaccine. Study-level points and caveats: The study found Spike-specific TCR breadth and depth rose after two AZD1222 doses.

As to this clone: Its antigen is currently unknown.

The CDR3 totals 15 residues. Trimming stripped 5 bases from V and 2 bases from J, with 13 bases between. The germline V gene encodes CDR1 SEHNR and CDR2 FQNEAQ (reference sequence). Using immunoSEQ multiplex PCR, the repertoire was profiled, and TCRdb retains in-frame clones only, with some absent. Altogether approximately 140,000 clones are present, roughly 80% being singletons, with the ten largest covering about 3.8%. The TCR originated in an adult in good health. V is TRBV7-9 and J is TRBJ2-1; the D call may be TRBD1 or TRBD2 (5 bases each). The sample here was peripheral blood, taken on day 0 of MenACWY control vaccination. CDR3 DNA: TGTGCCAGCAGCCCGAGGGGTCGCGCCTACAATGAGCAGTTCTTC. This sequence encodes CASSPRGRAYNEQFF.